This section outlines one T cell receptor (beta chain) sequence together with its context. The target antigen is unknown. It was with 60 Vbeta and 13 Jbeta primers that the PCR ran. Measured with immunoSEQ multiplex PCR; TCRdb has only the in-frame clones, and not every one. The sample consists of about 120,000 clones, 70% to 75% of them appearing once. These data come from a study of cytomegalovirus exposure and HLA in healthy donors. Study-wide results and caveats: In an earlier analysis, about 87% or about 30%: the productive usage of most TCR beta V segments.

The CDR3 covers 17 residues. Germline assignment: CDR1 SGHRS and CDR2 YFSETQ. V lost 4 bases and J lost 5; bases outside the gene matches: 15. Sequencing was performed on PBMCs. The source is a woman between 18 and 29 years old in good health and CMV-seronegative. The V and J genes are TRBV5-1 and TRBJ2-1, with 7 positions matching TRBD1. CDR3 sequence (DNA): TGCGCCAGCAGCCCTGGGATCGGGACAGTCGGACACAATGAGCAGTTCTTC. It encodes CASSPGIGTVGHNEQFF.